The clone carrying this T cell receptor (beta chain) was found a few times. The data were obtained in a study of patients and donors after allogeneic stem cell transplantation. The CDR3 covers 16 residues. Germline V gene data show CDR1 as SQVTM and CDR2 as ANQGSEA. After removal of 3 bases from V and 1 base from J, the junction contained 10 bases not matched to a gene. TCRdb called the RT-PCR reads again in MiXCR, with one record for every CDR3 protein. The sample lists more than 850,000 distinct CDR3 sequences; 15% to 20% were seen once. Sequencing used blood, either unsorted or a sorted T cell fraction (not recorded which). The J gene is TRBJ2-7, the V gene TRBV29-1; TRBD1 aligns across 9 bases. The clonotype comes from a human donor who was either an allogeneic HSCT recipient or a stem cell or donor lymphocyte infusion donor (not recorded which). It is not recorded whose cells these are; they may come from a transplant donor. The CDR3 reads CSVESERQGGSYEQYF. The DNA for the CDR3 is TGCAGCGTTGAGAGCGAACGACAGGGGGGTTCCTACGAGCAGTACTTC.